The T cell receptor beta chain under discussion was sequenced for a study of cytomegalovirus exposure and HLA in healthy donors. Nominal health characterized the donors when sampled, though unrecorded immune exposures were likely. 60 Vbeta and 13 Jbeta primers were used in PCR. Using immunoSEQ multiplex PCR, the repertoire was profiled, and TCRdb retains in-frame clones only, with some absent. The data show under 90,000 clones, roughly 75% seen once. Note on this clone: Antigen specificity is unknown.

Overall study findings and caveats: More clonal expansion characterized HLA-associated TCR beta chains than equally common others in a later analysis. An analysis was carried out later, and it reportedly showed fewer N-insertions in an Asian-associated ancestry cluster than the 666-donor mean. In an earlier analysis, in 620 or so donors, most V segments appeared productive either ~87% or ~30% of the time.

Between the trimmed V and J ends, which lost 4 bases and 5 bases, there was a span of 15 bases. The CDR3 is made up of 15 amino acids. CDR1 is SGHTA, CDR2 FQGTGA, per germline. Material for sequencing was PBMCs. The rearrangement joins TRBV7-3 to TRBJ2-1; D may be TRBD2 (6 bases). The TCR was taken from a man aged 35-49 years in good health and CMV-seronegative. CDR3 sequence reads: CASSSLASENNEQFF. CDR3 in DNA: TGTGCCAGCAGCTCGTTGGCTAGCGAAAACAATGAGCAGTTCTTC.